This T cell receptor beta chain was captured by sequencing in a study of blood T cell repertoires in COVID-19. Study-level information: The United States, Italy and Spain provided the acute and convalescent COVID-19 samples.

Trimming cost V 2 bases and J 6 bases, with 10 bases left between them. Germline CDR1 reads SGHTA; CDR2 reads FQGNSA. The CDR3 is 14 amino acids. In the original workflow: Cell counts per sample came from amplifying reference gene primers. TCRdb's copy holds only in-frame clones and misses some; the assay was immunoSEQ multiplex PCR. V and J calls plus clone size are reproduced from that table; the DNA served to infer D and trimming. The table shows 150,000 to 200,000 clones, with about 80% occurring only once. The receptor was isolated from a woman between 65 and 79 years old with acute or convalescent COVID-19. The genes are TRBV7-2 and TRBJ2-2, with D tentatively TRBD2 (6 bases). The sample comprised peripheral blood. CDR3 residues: CASSLLSSAGELFF. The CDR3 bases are TGTGCCAGCAGCTTATTATCTAGCGCCGGGGAGCTGTTTTTT.